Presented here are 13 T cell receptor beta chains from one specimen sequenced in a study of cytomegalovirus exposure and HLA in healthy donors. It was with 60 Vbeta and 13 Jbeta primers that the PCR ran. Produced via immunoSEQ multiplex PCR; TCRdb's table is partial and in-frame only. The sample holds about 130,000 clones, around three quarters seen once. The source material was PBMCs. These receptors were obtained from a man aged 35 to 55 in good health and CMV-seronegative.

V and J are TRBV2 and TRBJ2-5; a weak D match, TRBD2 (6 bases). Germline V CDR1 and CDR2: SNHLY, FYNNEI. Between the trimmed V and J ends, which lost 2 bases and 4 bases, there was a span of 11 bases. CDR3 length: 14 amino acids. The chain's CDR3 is CASSERGWGETQYF. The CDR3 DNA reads TGTGCCAGCAGTGAACGGGGGTGGGGAGAGACCCAGTACTTC.

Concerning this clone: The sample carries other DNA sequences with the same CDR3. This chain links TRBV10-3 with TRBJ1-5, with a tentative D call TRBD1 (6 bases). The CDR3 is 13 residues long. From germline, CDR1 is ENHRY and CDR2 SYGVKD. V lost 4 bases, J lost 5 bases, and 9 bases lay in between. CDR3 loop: CAISVGGDQPQHF. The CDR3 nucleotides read TGTGCCATCAGTGTAGGGGGGGATCAGCCCCAGCATTTT.

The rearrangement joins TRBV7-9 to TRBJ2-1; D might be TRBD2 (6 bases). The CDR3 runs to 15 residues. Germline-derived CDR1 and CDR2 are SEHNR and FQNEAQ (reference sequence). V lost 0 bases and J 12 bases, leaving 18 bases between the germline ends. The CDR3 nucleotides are TGTGCCAGCAGCTTAGCGGCTAGCGTCGGCGTCGGGCAGTTCTTC. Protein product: CASSLAASVGVGQFF.

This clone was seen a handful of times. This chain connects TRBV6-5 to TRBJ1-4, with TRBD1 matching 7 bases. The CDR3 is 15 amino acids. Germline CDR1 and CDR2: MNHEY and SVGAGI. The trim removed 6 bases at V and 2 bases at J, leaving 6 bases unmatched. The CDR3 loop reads CASRPTGATNEKLFF. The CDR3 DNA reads TGTGCCAGCAGGCCTACAGGGGCCACTAATGAAAAACTGTTTTTT.

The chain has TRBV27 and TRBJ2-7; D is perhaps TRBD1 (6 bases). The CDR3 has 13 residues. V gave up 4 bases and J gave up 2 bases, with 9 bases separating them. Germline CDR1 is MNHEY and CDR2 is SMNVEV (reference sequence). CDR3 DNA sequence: TGTGCCAGCAGTTCAGGGGCAGCCTACGAGCAGTACTTC. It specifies CASSSGAAYEQYF.

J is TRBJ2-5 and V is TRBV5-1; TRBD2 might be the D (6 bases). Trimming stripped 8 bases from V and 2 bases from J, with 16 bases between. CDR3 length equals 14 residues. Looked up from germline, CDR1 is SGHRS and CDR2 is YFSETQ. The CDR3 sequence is CASSLGGWQETQYF. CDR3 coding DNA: TGCGCCAGTTCCCTGGGGGGTTGGCAAGAGACCCAGTACTTC.

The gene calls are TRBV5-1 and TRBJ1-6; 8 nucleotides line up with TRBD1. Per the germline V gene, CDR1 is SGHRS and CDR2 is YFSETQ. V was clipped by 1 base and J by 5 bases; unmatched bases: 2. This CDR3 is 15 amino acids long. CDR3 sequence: CASSLRGQDNSPLHF. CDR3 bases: TGCGCCAGCAGCTTGAGGGGACAGGATAATTCACCCCTCCACTTT.

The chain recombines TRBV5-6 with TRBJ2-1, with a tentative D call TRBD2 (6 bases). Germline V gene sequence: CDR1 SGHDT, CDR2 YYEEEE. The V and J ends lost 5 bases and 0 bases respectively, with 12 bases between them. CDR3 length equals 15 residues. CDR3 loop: CASRPDGSSYNEQFF. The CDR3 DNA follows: TGTGCCAGCAGACCCGACGGGAGCTCCTACAATGAGCAGTTCTTC.

The CDR3 here is CASSLSLSEKLFF. Written as DNA, the CDR3 is TGTGCCAGCAGTTTATCTCTGAGTGAAAAACTGTTTTTT. The gene calls are TRBV27 and TRBJ1-4; no definite D call. Germline loops: CDR1 MNHEY, CDR2 SMNVEV (reference sequence). The V end was cut by 0 bases, the J end by 7 bases, with 6 bases between. The CDR3 has 13 residues. The full variable domain, completed using reference TRBV27 and TRBJ1-4, is EAQVTQNPRYLITVTGKKLTVTCSQNMNHEYMSWYRQDPGLGLRQIYYSMNVEVTDKGDVPEGYKVSRKEKRNFPLILESPSPNQTSLYFCASSLSLSEKLFFGSGTQLSVL.

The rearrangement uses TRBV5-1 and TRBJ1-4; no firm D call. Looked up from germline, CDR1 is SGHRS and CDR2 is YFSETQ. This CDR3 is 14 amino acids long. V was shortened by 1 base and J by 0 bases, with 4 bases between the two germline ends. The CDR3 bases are TGCGCCAGCAGCTTGACAACAACTAATGAAAAACTGTTTTTT. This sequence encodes CASSLTTTNEKLFF.

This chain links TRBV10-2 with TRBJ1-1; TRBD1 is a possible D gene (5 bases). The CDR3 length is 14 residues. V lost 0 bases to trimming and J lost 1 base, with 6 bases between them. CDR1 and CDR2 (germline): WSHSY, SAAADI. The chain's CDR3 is CASSESRGNTEAFF. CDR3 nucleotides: TGCGCCAGCAGTGAGTCTAGGGGGAACACTGAAGCTTTCTTT.

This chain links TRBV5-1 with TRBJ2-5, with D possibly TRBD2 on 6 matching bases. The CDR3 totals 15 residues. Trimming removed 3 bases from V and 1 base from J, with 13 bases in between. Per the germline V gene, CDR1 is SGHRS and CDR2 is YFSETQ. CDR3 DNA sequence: TGCGCCAGCAGCTCCGGGGCGGGGCCCCAAGAGACCCAGTACTTC. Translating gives CASSSGAGPQETQYF.

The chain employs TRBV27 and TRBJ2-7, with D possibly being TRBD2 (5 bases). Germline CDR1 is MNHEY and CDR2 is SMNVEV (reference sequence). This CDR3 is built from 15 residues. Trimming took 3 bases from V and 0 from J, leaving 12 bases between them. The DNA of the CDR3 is TGTGCCAGCAGTTTCGGTCGGGGTAGCTCCTACGAGCAGTACTTC. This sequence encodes CASSFGRGSSYEQYF.